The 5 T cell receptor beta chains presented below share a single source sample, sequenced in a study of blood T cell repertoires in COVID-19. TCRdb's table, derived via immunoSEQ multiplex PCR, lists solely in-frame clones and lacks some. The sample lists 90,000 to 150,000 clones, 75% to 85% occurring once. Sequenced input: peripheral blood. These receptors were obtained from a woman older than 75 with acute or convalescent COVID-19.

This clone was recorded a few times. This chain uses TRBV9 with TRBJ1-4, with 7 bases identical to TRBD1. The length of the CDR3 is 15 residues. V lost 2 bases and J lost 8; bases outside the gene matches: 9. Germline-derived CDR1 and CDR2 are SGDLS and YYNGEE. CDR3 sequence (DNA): TGTGCCAGCAGCGTTGGGGAAGGGGGCATGGAAAAACTGTTTTTT. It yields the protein CASSVGEGGMEKLFF.

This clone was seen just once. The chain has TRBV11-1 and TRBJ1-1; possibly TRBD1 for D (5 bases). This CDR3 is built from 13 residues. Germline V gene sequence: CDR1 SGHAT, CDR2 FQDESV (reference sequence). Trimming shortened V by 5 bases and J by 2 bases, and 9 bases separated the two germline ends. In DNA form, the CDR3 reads TGTGCCAGCAGCAGGGGACTTAACACTGAAGCTTTCTTT. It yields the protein CASSRGLNTEAFF. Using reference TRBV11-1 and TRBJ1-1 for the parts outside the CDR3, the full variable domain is EAEVAQSPRYKITEKSQAVAFWCDPISGHATLYWYRQILGQGPELLVQFQDESVVDDSQLPKDRFSAERLKGVDSTLKIQPAELGDSAMYLCASSRGLNTEAFFGQGTRLTVV.

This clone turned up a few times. In nucleotides, the CDR3 is TGTGCCAGCAGCTTTGACACGGCTAACTATGGCTACACCTTC. Amino acids: CASSFDTANYGYTF. The chain links TRBV7-2 to TRBJ1-2; D is unclear. The CDR3 contains 14 residues. CDR1 and CDR2 (germline): SGHTA, FQGNSA. Trimming took 3 bases from V and 0 from J, leaving 8 bases between them.

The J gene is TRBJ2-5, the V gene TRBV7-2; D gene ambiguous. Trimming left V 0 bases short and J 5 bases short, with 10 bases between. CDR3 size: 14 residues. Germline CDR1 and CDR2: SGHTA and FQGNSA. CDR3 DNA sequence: TGTGCCAGCAGCTTAGCGTTGGTCGAGGAGACCCAGTACTTC. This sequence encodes CASSLALVEETQYF.

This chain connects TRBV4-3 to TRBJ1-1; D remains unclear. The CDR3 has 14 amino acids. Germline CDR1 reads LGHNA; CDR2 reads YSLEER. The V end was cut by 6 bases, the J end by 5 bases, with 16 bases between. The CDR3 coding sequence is TGCGCCAGCAGTCTGGGCCAACCTGGGACTGAAGCTTTCTTT. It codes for CASSLGQPGTEAFF.